The clone carrying this T cell receptor beta chain was observed a few times. These data come from a study of spatial heterogeneity in lung cancer. Study information: Detected sequences consistently included more beta-chain ones than alpha-chain ones.

All TCR cDNA molecules were individually tagged with a unique molecular identifier. MiXCR was run by TCRdb on the 5' RACE reads, yielding one entry per CDR3 protein. The data hold 39,000 or so distinct CDR3 sequences, with about 10% observed a single time. Regarding time point: blood at routine non-recurrence follow-up after resection. Trimming cost V 1 base and J 3 bases; bases outside gene matches: 7. The CDR3 consists of 16 residues. Germline CDR1 LGHNA, CDR2 YSLEER. The receptor was derived from a female donor with early-stage non-small cell lung cancer. V gene TRBV4-3 combines with J gene TRBJ2-7; 9 positions agree with TRBD1. The source material was PBMCs, sampled at follow-up. Here the CDR3 reads CASSQVTGGPYYEQYF. The CDR3 bases are TGCGCCAGCAGCCAAGTTACAGGGGGCCCCTACTACGAGCAGTACTTC.